This T cell receptor beta chain is from a study of blood T cells in healthy people across ages. Healthy individuals of Caucasian origin from Russia, aged about 6 to 90, served as donors. Through a sample-barcoded 5' primer and a J-beta primer mix, a second PCR was run for roughly 6 to 11 cycles. Every sample gave at least 2.5 million paired-end reads containing CDR3. A single record per CDR3 protein comes from TCRdb applying MiXCR to the 5' RACE reads. The table shows some 850,000 distinct CDR3 sequences, with around 24% occurring only once. Germline V gene data show CDR1 as KGHSH and CDR2 as LQKENI. The V end was cut by 1 base, the J end by 5 bases, with 11 bases between. This CDR3 has 14 residues. The same sample was also studied in work on T cells of mothers and their children. That paper adds: Over 9 million reads per mother and approximately 3.2 million per child were obtained.

The sequencing input was blood. The sequence derives from a boy younger than 18 in good health. This chain connects TRBV18 to TRBJ2-5, with D uncertain. CDR3 amino acids: CASSPRDGPETQYF. The CDR3 DNA is TGTGCCAGCTCACCACGGGATGGACCGGAGACCCAGTACTTC. Using reference TRBV18 and TRBJ2-5 for the parts outside the CDR3, the full variable domain is NAGVMQNPRHLVRRRGQEARLRCSPMKGHSHVYWYRQLPEEGLKFMVYLQKENIIDESGMPKERFSAEFPKEGPSILRIQQVVRGDSAAYFCASSPRDGPETQYFGPGTRLLVL.